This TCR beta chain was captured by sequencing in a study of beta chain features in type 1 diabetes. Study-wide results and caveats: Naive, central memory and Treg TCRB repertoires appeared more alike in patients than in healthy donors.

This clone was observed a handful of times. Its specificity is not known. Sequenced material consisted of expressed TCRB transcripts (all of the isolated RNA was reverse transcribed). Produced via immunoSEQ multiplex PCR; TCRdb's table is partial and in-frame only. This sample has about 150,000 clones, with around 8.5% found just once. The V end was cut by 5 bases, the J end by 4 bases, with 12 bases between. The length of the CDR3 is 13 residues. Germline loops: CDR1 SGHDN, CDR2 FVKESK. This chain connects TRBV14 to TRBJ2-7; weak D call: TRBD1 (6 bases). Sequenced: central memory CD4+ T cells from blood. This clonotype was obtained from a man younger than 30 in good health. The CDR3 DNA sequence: TGTGCCAGCAGCTTCGGACAGAATTACGAGCAGTACTTC. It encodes CASSFGQNYEQYF.